The 2 T cell receptor beta chains below all came from one sample that was sequenced in a study of PD-1 blockade in classical Hodgkin lymphoma. Time point denoted: cycle 4 day 1 (C4D1), after 6 weeks of nivolumab. After autologous stem cell transplantation all patients relapsed, and prior brentuximab vedotin exposure differed between cohorts. The method was immunoSEQ multiplex PCR; TCRdb's version includes in-frame clones alone and lacks a portion of them. The sample includes tens of thousands of clones, 70% to 80% of them seen just once. Sequencing was performed on peripheral blood mononuclear cells (PBMCs), taken before the fourth cycle of nivolumab. These TCRs come from a human donor with classical Hodgkin lymphoma.

V gene TRBV28 combines with J gene TRBJ2-7; D is ambiguous. V was shortened by 0 bases and J by 4 bases, with 13 bases between the two germline ends. The V gene's germline CDR1 is MDHEN and CDR2 SYDVKM. The CDR3 is 15 residues long. The CDR3 DNA follows: TGTGCCAGCAGTTTATGGGACCCCGTTAAATACGAGCAGTACTTC. Its protein is CASSLWDPVKYEQYF.

CDR3 amino acids: CAWATGWETQYF. The CDR3 coding sequence is TGTGCCTGGGCGACAGGGTGGGAGACCCAGTACTTC. V gene TRBV30 combines with J gene TRBJ2-5; 7 bases map to TRBD1. The germline CDR1 and CDR2 sequences are GTSNPN and SVGIG (reference sequence). The J segment lost 5 bases and the V segment lost 5 bases, leaving 5 bases of the junction unmatched. The CDR3 runs to 12 residues.